A single T cell receptor beta chain is shown here with its context. It has no known antigen specificity. The record originates from a study of monozygotic twins with inflammatory bowel disease (dated by TCRdb to between 2017 and 2020). For context, the study as a whole: In total, around 28 monozygotic twin pairs made up the full study: 19 Danish pairs, all IBD-discordant, plus nine German pairs, of which four were IBD-concordant and five were IBD-discordant. The search for disease-associated traits relied mainly on comparing IBD patients with their genetically identical healthy co-twins within discordant pairs. Each individual had, on average, about 151 000 unique TCRalpha sequences and 181 000 unique TCRbeta sequences available for analysis.

The CDR3 runs 13 residues from the cysteine to the phenylalanine. No nucleotide data were recorded. For CDR1 and CDR2, the germline V gene (reference sequence) lists DFQATT and SNEGSKA. Broad study findings and their caveats: Fewer clonotypes were shared with other individuals by IBD patients than by healthy twins, most markedly in patients showing signs of disease activity. The analysis was unable to tell different T cell subtypes apart. Measured by the inverse Simpson index, TCRbeta repertoire diversity was lower in IBD patients than in their healthy co-twins. No single strong signal or clonotype linked to IBD turned up in the results, so the idea that one exists was not supported. No difference in repertoire similarity was observed between concordant and discordant twins, possibly owing to limited statistical power. Background noise and inter-individual variability may have been introduced into the repertoires by the differing immunosuppressive treatments among patients.

Libraries were made using 5' RACE. Each TCR library was prepared from 3,000 to 4,500 ng of total RNA. cDNA was synthesized with SMARTScribe reverse transcriptase in eight separate reactions per sample. During cDNA synthesis, template switching was used to introduce unique molecular identifiers that contained a 6-nucleotide sample barcode. Two nested PCRs of approximately 16 and 10 cycles amplified the TCRalpha and TCRbeta cDNA, and bead purification followed each PCR. Before amplification, the cDNA was both treated with uracil DNA-glycosylase and purified with the QIAquick PCR purification kit. In the second PCR, Illumina TruSeq-compatible adapters and sample-specific barcodes were added. Library quality and concentration were checked on TapeStation and Qubit, and libraries were pooled at around 5.3 ng each. Sequencing of pooled libraries was carried out on an Illumina HiSeq2500 single-index Rapid Run using 2 x 100 bp reads and custom sequencing primers. The source study handled its data this way. MiGEC version 1.2.6 was used for UMI-based consensus assembly to correct PCR and sequencing errors. V(D)J alignment, clonotype assembly and CDR3 extraction were performed with MiXCR version 2.1.1. Gene usage, clonotype sharing and MAIT/NKT TCR abundance were normalised by analysing the top 1000, 10 000 and 20 000 clonotypes per sample. After downsampling to 27 000 UMIs, diversity was calculated as the inverse Simpson index using the vegan R package. Paired Mann-Whitney U tests on discordant twin pairs were used, with Benjamini-Hochberg multiple-testing correction. TCRdb reprocessed the sequencing reads and holds a single record per CDR3 protein sequence, with no DNA. These V and J calls originate from TCRdb's pipeline instead of the authors' own analysis. In this sample's table one finds nearly 450,000 distinct CDR3 sequences. The ten largest clones add up to roughly 2.3% of the sample.

From each donor, a roughly 2.7 ml peripheral blood sample was drawn into PAXgene tubes and stored at -80 degrees C. Without T cell sorting, total RNA was isolated from whole blood using the PAXgene blood miRNA kit on an automated QIAcube. Peripheral blood from monozygotic twin pairs who were concordant or discordant for inflammatory bowel disease underwent deep TCRalpha and TCRbeta repertoire profiling using unique molecular barcoding. Smoking habits were recorded for all twin pairs, and each individual was classified as a current, former or never smoker. Sequenced input: blood. This receptor was taken from a human donor with ulcerative colitis or Crohn's disease, or a healthy co-twin of an affected twin (not recorded which). The sequence links TRBV20-1 to TRBJ2-5; no DNA is available, so the TRBD2 call from TCRdb remains unchecked. The CDR3 reads CSAREGGRETQYF.